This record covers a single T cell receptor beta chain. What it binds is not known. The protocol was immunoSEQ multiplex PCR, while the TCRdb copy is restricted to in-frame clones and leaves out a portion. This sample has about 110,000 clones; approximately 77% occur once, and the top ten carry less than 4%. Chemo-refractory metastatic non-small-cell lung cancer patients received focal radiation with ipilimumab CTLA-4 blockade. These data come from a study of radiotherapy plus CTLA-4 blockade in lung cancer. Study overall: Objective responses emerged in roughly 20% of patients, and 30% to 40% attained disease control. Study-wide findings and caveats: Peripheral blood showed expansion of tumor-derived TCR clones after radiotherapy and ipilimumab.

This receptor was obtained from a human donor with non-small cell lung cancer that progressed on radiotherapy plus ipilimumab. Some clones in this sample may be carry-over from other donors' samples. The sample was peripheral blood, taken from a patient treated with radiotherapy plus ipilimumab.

Here the CDR3 DNA reads TGTGCCAGCAGCCAAGACCAAAGGGGAAATCTTGAAGCTTTCTTT. The encoded protein is CASSQDQRGNLEAFF. V and J are TRBV4-2 and TRBJ1-1; TRBD1 might be the D (5 bases). V lost 0 bases and J 7 bases, leaving 15 bases between the germline ends. The CDR3 runs 15 residues. From germline, CDR1 is LGHNA and CDR2 YNFKEQ.